This TCR beta chain derives from a study of cytomegalovirus exposure and HLA in healthy donors. Study-wide results and caveats: Most likely, a cluster of highly shared sequence variants arose as a sequencing artifact. Common viral pathogens seemed to be connected with several of the most significant clusters, according to a later analysis. TRBV6-2, TRBV6-3 and other indistinguishable V segments were excluded. In vitro assays verified that three CMV-associated chains recognized CMV antigens specifically.

Notes on this clone: Its antigen is still unknown.

The CDR3 runs to 18 residues. CDR1 LGHNA and CDR2 YNFKEQ come from the germline V gene. J lost 0 bases, V lost 2 bases, and 9 bases had no gene match. 60 Vbeta and 13 Jbeta primers were used in PCR. Profiled with immunoSEQ multiplex PCR; TCRdb holds only in-frame clones, not every one. Among 120,000 or so clones, about 74% were seen once, and the ten largest hold approximately 3.6%. This chain links TRBV4-2 with TRBJ1-5; 8 positions match TRBD1. The specimen was PBMCs. The TCR was taken from a young man in good health and CMV-seronegative. The CDR3 DNA sequence: TGTGCCAGCAGCCAAACCGTGGACAGGGTTTATAGCAATCAGCCCCAGCATTTT. It codes for CASSQTVDRVYSNQPQHF.